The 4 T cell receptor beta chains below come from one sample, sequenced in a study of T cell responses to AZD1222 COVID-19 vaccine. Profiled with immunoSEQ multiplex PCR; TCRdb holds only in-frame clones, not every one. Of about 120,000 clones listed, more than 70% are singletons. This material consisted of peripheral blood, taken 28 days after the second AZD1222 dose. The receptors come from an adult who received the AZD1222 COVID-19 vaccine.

In DNA form, the CDR3 reads TGTGCCAGCAGCCAAGAAGCGAGCAGGACGTCCTATAATTCACCCCTCCACTTT. Its protein product is CASSQEASRTSYNSPLHF. The gene calls are TRBV3-1 (or the pseudogene TRBV3-2) and TRBJ1-6, with D unresolved. Germline lookup yields CDR1 LGHDT and CDR2 YNNKEL (reference sequence). V was cut by 0 bases and J by 1 base, with 13 bases left in between. The CDR3 extends over 18 amino acids.

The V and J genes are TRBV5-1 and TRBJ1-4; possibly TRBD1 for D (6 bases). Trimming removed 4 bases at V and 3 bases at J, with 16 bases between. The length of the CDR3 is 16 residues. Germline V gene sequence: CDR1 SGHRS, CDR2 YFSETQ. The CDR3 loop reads CASSGGTTLSNEKLFF. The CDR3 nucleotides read TGCGCCAGCAGCGGCGGGACAACCCTGTCTAATGAAAAACTGTTTTTT.

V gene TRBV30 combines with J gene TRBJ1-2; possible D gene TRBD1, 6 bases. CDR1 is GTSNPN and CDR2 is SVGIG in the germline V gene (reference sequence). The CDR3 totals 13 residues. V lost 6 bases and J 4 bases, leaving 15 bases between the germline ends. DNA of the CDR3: TGTGCCTGTCCTGGGGGGCGCCTCTATGGCTACACCTTC. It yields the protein CACPGGRLYGYTF.

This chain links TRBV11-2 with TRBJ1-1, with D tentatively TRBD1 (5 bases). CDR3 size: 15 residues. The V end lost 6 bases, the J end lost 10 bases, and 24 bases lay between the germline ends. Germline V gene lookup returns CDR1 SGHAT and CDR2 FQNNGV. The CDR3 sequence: CASSLASRGEVGAFF. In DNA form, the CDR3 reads TGTGCCAGCAGTCTAGCGTCCCGGGGGGAGGTGGGAGCTTTCTTT.